The rows below give T cell receptor beta chains drawn from one sample of a study of blood T cells in healthy people across ages. TCRdb fed the 5' RACE reads into MiXCR, producing one record per CDR3 protein. The sample consists of some 1,800,000 distinct CDR3 sequences, more than 35% of them appearing once. Sequenced input: blood. The source of these receptors is a human donor in good health. Each CDR3 is given with its conserved first and last residue. Fields, in order: V gene, J gene, CDR3 protein.

>TRBV3-1|TRBJ1-4
CASSQDGWEKLFF
>TRBV28|TRBJ1-2
CASSPADRGDYGYTF
>TRBV20-1|TRBJ2-5
CSAGTVIQETQYF
>TRBV15|TRBJ2-7
CATSDPRRGASMGQYF
>TRBV2|TRBJ2-7
CASLDPLEVYEQYF
>TRBV27|TRBJ2-3
CASSLIGGLTDTQYF
>TRBV6-5|TRBJ2-5
CASSYSAGLNQETQYF
>TRBV5-4|TRBJ2-2
CASSLGSPLGELFF
>TRBV29-1|TRBJ2-5
CSVAWGQGYQETQYF
>TRBV2|TRBJ2-7
CASIETGYEQYF
>TRBV7-8|TRBJ1-2
CASSPGQEQYGYTF
>TRBV20-1|TRBJ1-5
CSATGTGGGSNQPQHF
>TRBV11-2|TRBJ2-7
CASSLLGGEAEQYF
>TRBV6-6|TRBJ2-1
CASSRDRGLDNEQFF
>TRBV29-1|TRBJ2-7
CSVRAGQDSSYEQYF
>TRBV29-1|TRBJ2-7
CSVFSPRGRIGEQYF
>TRBV24-1|TRBJ2-1
CATSDFPSISYNGQFF
>TRBV18|TRBJ2-1
CASSPRGLAISSYNEQFF
>TRBV10-3|TRBJ1-4
CATRRYLNEKLFF
>TRBV5-1|TRBJ2-1
CASRVSNEQFF
>TRBV7-9|TRBJ2-7
CASSTQQGVCEQYF
>TRBV20-1|TRBJ2-3
CSARPSGVTDTQYF
>TRBV4-3|TRBJ2-5
CASSQVWGQTYQETQYF
>TRBV6-2/TRBV6-3|TRBJ2-4
CASSDRAIQYF
>TRBV3-1|TRBJ1-1
CASSPGTVYTEAFF
>TRBV29-1|TRBJ1-2
CSVRQLNGYTF
>TRBV7-2|TRBJ2-3
CASSLVADTDTQYF
>TRBV29-1|TRBJ1-1
CSAHPGQGNTEAFF
>TRBV28|TRBJ2-7
CASSTRTSGSYEQYF
>TRBV7-3|TRBJ1-6
CASSQRRSSPLHF
>TRBV9|TRBJ2-1
CASSVAGLGSFSYNEQFF
>TRBV3-1|TRBJ1-2
CASSQDPAYRGYGYTF
>TRBV6-2/TRBV6-3|TRBJ2-6
CAGRFSGANVLTF
>TRBV28|TRBJ1-2
CASSSPGQGRRYGYTF
>TRBV10-3|TRBJ1-1
CAISEGSGGYKSWAFF
>TRBV27|TRBJ2-7
CASSLSDGYEQYF
>TRBV7-2|TRBJ2-2
CASSFSGITGELFF
>TRBV7-9|TRBJ1-2
CASDETGRGYTF
>TRBV20-1|TRBJ1-1
CSALGHTNTEAFF
>TRBV3-1|TRBJ2-3
CASSQGRWSALDTQYF
>TRBV15|TRBJ2-3
CATSGRGLATDTQYF
>TRBV9|TRBJ2-5
CASSVAVPTSGGQETQYF
>TRBV5-4|TRBJ2-1
CASGPGAHPYNEQFF
>TRBV28|TRBJ2-3
CASTKAGGTDTQYF
>TRBV20-1|TRBJ2-3
CSAPPGTESTDTQYF
>TRBV7-9|TRBJ1-1
CASSYPEDLNTEAFF
>TRBV7-2|TRBJ2-1
CASSLELAGYYNEQFF
>TRBV28|TRBJ2-6
CATHRGSGANVLTF
>TRBV6-6|TRBJ2-5
CASSSDVYQYF
>TRBV7-8|.
CASSLTGAENYEQYF
>TRBV2|.
CASSVYRDRSYEQYF
>TRBV14|TRBJ2-1
CASSQEGFIDHNEQFF